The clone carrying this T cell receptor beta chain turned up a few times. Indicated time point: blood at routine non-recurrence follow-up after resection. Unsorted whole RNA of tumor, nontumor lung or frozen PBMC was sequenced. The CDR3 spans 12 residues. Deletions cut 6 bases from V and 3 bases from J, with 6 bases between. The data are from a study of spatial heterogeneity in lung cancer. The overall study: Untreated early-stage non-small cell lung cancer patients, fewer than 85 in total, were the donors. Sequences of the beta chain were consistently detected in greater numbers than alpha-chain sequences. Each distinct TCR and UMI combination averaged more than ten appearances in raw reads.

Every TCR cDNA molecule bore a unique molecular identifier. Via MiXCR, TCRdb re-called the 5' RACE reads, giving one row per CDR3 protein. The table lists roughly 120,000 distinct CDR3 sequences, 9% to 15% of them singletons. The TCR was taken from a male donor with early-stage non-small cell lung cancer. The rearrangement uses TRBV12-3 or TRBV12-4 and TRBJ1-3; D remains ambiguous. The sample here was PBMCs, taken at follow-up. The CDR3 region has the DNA TGTGCCAGCAGAGGGAATGGAAACACCATATATTTT. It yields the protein CASRGNGNTIYF.